These T cell receptor beta chains were read from a single sample in a study of T cells in Graves' hyperthyroidism and ophthalmopathy. TCRdb ran MiXCR on the multiplex PCR reads and lists one entry per CDR3 protein. The sample has fewer than 350,000 distinct CDR3 sequences; around 13% are singletons. Material: blood. The receptors shown here come from a woman between 40 and 55 years old with Graves' hyperthyroidism. Both conserved end residues are part of each CDR3. Each record gives: V gene, D gene, J gene, clone size, CDR3 DNA, CDR3 protein. A D gene is named only where the DNA matches it firmly. Only some rows state a clone size, as once, few, many or a class for expanded clones.

>TRBV19|.|TRBJ1-4|few
TGTGCCAGTAGTATTAGGAGAGGCCCTGCAACTAATGAAAAACTGTTTTTT
CASSIRRGPATNEKLFF
>TRBV3-1|TRBD2|TRBJ2-2|few
TGTGCCAGCAGCCAAGTCACTAGCGGGAGCGGGGAGCTGTTTTTT
CASSQVTSGSGELFF
>TRBV20-1|.|TRBJ2-1|.
TGCAGTGCGCGCAGGGCTAGTTCTTACAATGAGCAGTTCTTC
CSARRASSYNEQFF
>TRBV7-2|TRBD2|TRBJ2-1|.
TGTGCCAGCAGCTCTTGGGGACTAGCGGGAGGCCTGAGCTCCTACAATGAGCAGTTCTTC
CASSSWGLAGGLSSYNEQFF
>TRBV28|.|TRBJ2-3|.
TGTGCCAGCAGTTTGACGGGGGACTTCACAGATACGCAGTATTTT
CASSLTGDFTDTQYF
>TRBV5-5|.|TRBJ2-2|many
TGTGCCAGCAGCCAATTGAAACAGAACACCGGGGAGCTGTTTTTT
CASSQLKQNTGELFF
>TRBV19|.|TRBJ2-5|once
TGTGCCACCACCAGCCCGGGAGTAGAGACCCAGTACTTC
CATTSPGVETQYF
>TRBV29-1|.|TRBJ2-2|many
TGCAGCGTCGGCTTCCCGGGGTCCACCGGGGAGCTGTTTTTT
CSVGFPGSTGELFF
>TRBV20-1|.|TRBJ1-2|many
TGCAGTGCTAGAGATCTCATGGACCACCCCAACTATGGCTACACCTTC
CSARDLMDHPNYGYTF
>TRBV28|TRBD2|TRBJ2-1|many
TGTGCCAGCAGTTTGACTAGCGGGAGTGGTGACAATGAGCAGTTCTTC
CASSLTSGSGDNEQFF